This record covers a single T cell receptor beta chain. Its antigen target is currently unknown. No base quality values were provided; no much bigger clone lies one nucleotide off. Unmatched junction bases come to 4, with V trimmed by 2 bases and J by 2 bases. From its cysteine to its phenylalanine, the CDR3 spans 17 amino acids. Only CDR3 DNA is held: 51 bases, read in frame from base 1. CDR1 and CDR2 are read off the germline V gene as SGDLS and YYNGEE. Receptors were amplified or captured by the immunoSEQ multiplex PCR assay. For the multiplex PCR, a mixture combining 60 forward primers for TCR Vbeta segments and 13 reverse primers for TCR Jbeta segments was used. Amplification of the CDR3 region of rearranged TCR beta genes was performed with a multiplex PCR assay on genomic DNA. The amplified TCR beta libraries were sequenced on the Illumina HiSeq System as 87-base-pair reads. In the original analysis: In a later analysis, roughly 80 million unique TCR beta chains were counted across the 690 or so repertoires, and approximately 11 million of these chains were shared by at least two donors. A nearest-neighbor algorithm error-corrected the raw reads and collapsed the reads into unique sequences, merging closely related sequences to remove PCR and sequencing errors. Alignment of CDR3 sequences to IMGT reference sequences was used to assign V, D and J gene segments. For a sequence to be retained, at least a six-nucleotide match to both a V gene segment and a J gene segment was required. A rearrangement counted as productive if the CDR3 had no stop codons and remained in frame with V and J, and every other rearrangement counted as non-productive. CDR3 was defined by IMGT convention, running from the second conserved V-encoded cysteine to the conserved J-encoded phenylalanine. In an earlier analysis of around 640 of the donors, sequences lacking an unambiguous match to a single V gene segment were excluded. In an earlier analysis of several hundred of the donors, a V segment was called functional when productive rearrangements were above 56.7%, and segregating when the standard deviation between donors exceeded 5%. To diagnose cytomegalovirus status from the catalog of TCR beta chain sequences, a statistical classification framework was built. V and J gene assignment, in a later analysis, came from comparing TCR nucleotide sequences with IMGT/GENE-DB human TR gene sequences. The TCRdist pipeline was used in a later analysis to assign CDR3 sequences and most-parsimonious VDJ recombination scenarios. In a later analysis, each TCR beta chain was defined by its CDR3 amino acid sequence together with its V-gene family, and reads without a unique V-gene family were excluded. In a later analysis, several hundred highly shared, low-generation-probability nucleotide sequences were removed to address suspected cross-contamination and a sequencing artifact. For each public chain, a later analysis derived a clonal expansion index from normalized ranks of inferred template counts within each repertoire. In a later analysis, generation probabilities were computed using a VDJ recombination model fitted to out-of-frame rearrangements, and the results were checked against IGoR. In a later analysis, TCR-TCR, TCR-HLA and TCR-CMV co-occurrence was scored with hypergeometric tests, and a repertoire-size bias correction was applied to TCR pairs. False discovery rates were estimated in a later analysis by permuting HLA or CMV assignments 20 times. In a later analysis, co-occurring TCRs were grouped with DBSCAN, and TCRdist sequence similarity was added when clustering was performed within HLA-allele-positive subsets. Co-occurrence clustering excluded repertoires with fewer than 30,000 or more than 120,000 public chains, plus five with anomalous nucleotide sharing. The clones in this table, taken by TCRdb from immuneACCESS, are in-frame only. Not every clone is retained; where verified, under half of the shortfall comes from an unresolved V gene, and the cause of the rest is unknown. Clone size and the V and J calls come from that table; the DNA yielded D and trimming. A total of over 150,000 clones appear in this sample, 75% to 90% of them only once. Clones ranked in the top ten supply approximately 4.8% of the sample.

The cohort comprised approximately 700 healthy bone marrow donors. At the time of sampling, every cohort member was nominally healthy, though immune exposures that went unrecorded were likely present. The donor was CMV seronegative and belonged to the group of several hundred seronegative cohort members. A peripheral blood sample was collected from each donor, and TCR beta sequencing was performed on peripheral blood mononuclear cells. Genomic DNA extraction from the blood cell samples was performed with the Qiagen DNeasy Blood Extraction Kit. The data were taken from a study of cytomegalovirus exposure and HLA in healthy donors listed by TCRdb under 2017. Broadly, across the study: In an earlier analysis of under 750 of the donors, around 290 Gb of sequence data and about 110 million unique TCR beta sequences from about 179 million T cells were reported. In an earlier analysis of about 590 of the donors, high-throughput TCR beta sequencing was used to judge whether each TCR beta V gene segment behaved as functional or pseudogenic. Among a few hundred genotyped donors of the cohort, an average of about 240,000 unique TCR beta nucleotide sequences were sequenced per donor, roughly a sixth of them non-productive. HLA typing covered class I and class II loci at four-digit resolution. To study patterns of TCR occurrence, a later analysis re-analyzed previously published TCR beta repertoires from hundreds of donors and added high-resolution HLA genotyping. The genetic ancestry cluster associated with self-reported Caucasian donors included 70% to 85% of the 350 to 500 genotyped donors. All discovery cohort repertoires had been generated on a single sequencing platform. Alongside the repertoire data, information on donor age, sex, ethnicity and CMV serostatus was compiled. Genome-wide SNP genotypes for about 65% of the 666 donors were used in a later genetic analysis, which treated that subset as a discovery cohort. Rather than using new phenotypic data, the later analysis identified candidate immune exposures from TCR beta sequences and from how often those sequences occurred across donors. In addition to the first cohort of 666 subjects, a separate validation cohort of approximately 130 different subjects was used. The number of typed donors differed by locus: about 620-630 for A, B, C, DRB1 and DQB1; 522 for DQA1; 606 for DPA1; and about 470 for DPB1. An early release that covered 500 to 800 HLA-typed donors contained 300 to 350 gigabases of sequencing data and about 84 million unique TCR sequences. About five DR-DQ haplotypes were handled as single units for association and clustering because linkage in the cohort was strong. The study was designed to test whether signatures of past pathogen exposure could be identified by cataloging public T cell receptors. High-throughput TCR immunosequencing, statistical association of individual TCRs with disease status, and machine learning were combined to predict cytomegalovirus infection status. The study profiled the T cell repertoires of about 640 subjects by immunosequencing and related them to cytomegalovirus serostatus. Paper-wide results and their limitations: Presence/absence analyses assumed roughly uniform sequencing depth across donors, an assumption that may not hold. A cluster of highly shared sequence variants was judged likely to be a technical artifact of the sequencing pipeline. In a later analysis, several top co-occurrence clusters were reported to appear linked to parvovirus B19, influenza, CMV and Epstein-Barr virus. In a later analysis, most CMV-associated TCR beta chains were found to appear HLA-restricted, with HLA associations seemingly driven largely by CMV exposure. In an earlier analysis of fewer than 750 of the donors, most TCR beta V segments were observed in productive rearrangements about 90% or about 30% of the time, broadly matching IMGT annotations. According to a later genetic analysis, donors in an Asian-associated ancestry cluster had fewer N-insertions in productive TCRs than the roughly 660-donor mean. Immune exposure information for the cohort was limited to CMV serostatus. It was suggested by the authors that the approach could potentially be generalized to other disease states and immunological phenotypes. A later genetic analysis associated a missense DCLRE1C variant with V-gene and J-gene trimming of TCR beta chains, and an independent cohort replicated the association. The study gave a list of 150 to 200 TCR beta chains associated with cytomegalovirus. Cytomegalovirus status was reported to be diagnosed by the classifier with high specificity and sensitivity in both the original and validation cohorts. Most TCR sequences were seen in very few donors, while some public TCRs were found in many individuals. Only TCR beta chains were sequenced in this cohort, and the absence of alpha or paired-chain data limited detectable features. A further reported finding was that TCR beta sequences accurately predicted the HLA-A and HLA-B alleles for most subjects in the first cohort. When HLA alleles, especially DR and DQ, strongly co-occurred, attributing TCR associations to individual alleles was difficult. A later analysis found that TCR association rates varied across HLA loci, with DRB1 alleles showing the most associated TCRs and HLA-C alleles the fewest. A later analysis found that HLA-associated TCR beta chains were more clonally expanded and had lower generation probabilities than equally common non-associated chains. Because HLA typing was unavailable for some donors at each locus, only the typed subset was used in association tests. Correlated functional status among segregating V segments might be attributable to linkage disequilibrium, but an unknown experimental factor could not be ruled out. A later analysis associated about 17,000 TCR beta sequences with specific HLA alleles at a false discovery rate of 0.05. The earlier analysis of about 600 of the donors excluded 15 to 20 rarely observed V segments, including chromosome 9 orphons, because counts were too low. Because the 87-base-pair reads could not distinguish some IMGT-functional V segments, including TRBV6-2 and TRBV6-3, those segments were excluded. In vitro tests confirmed that a few of the cytomegalovirus-associated TCR beta chains recognize cytomegalovirus antigens.

The receptor comes from a man between 25 and 39 years old in good health and CMV-seronegative. The sample comprised PBMCs. The rearranged chain carries TRBV9 and TRBJ1-4; a stretch of 12 junction bases matches TRBD1. The CDR3 region reads CASSVGTGGSTNEKLFF. The nucleotide sequence is given as TGTGCCAGCAGCGTGGGGACAGGGGGCAGTACTAATGAAAAACTGTTTTTT.